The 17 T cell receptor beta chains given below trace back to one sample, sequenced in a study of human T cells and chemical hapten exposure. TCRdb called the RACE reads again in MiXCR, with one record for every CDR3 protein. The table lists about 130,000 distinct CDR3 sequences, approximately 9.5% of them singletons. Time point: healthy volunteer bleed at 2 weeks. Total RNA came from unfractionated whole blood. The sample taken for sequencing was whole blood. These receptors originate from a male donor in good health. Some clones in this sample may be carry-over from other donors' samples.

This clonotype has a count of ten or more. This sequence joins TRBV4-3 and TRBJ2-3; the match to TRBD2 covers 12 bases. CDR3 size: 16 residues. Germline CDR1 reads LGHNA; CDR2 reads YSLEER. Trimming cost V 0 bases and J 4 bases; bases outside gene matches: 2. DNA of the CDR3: TGCGCCAGCAGCCAAGATCTAGCGGGGGGGCCAGATACGCAGTATTTT. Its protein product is CASSQDLAGGPDTQYF.

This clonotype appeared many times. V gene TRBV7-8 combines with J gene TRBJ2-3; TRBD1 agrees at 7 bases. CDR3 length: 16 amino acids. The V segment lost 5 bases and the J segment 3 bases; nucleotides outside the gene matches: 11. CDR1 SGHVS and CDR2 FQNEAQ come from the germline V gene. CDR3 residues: CASSPRRDRRTDTQYF. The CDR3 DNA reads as TGTGCCAGCAGCCCGCGCCGGGACAGACGTACAGATACGCAGTATTTT.

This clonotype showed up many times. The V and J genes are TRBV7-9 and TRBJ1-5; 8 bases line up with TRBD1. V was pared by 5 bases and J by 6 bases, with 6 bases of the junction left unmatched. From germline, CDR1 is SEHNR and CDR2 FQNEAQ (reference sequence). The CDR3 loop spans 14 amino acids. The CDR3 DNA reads TGTGCCAGCAGCCGAGGACAGGGAGGTCAGCCCCAGCATTTT. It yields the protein CASSRGQGGQPQHF.

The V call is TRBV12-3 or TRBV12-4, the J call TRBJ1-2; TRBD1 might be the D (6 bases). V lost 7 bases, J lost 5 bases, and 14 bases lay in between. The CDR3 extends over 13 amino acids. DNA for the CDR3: TGTGCCAGCACCGAAACAGGGAATTATGGCTACACCTTC. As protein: CASTETGNYGYTF.

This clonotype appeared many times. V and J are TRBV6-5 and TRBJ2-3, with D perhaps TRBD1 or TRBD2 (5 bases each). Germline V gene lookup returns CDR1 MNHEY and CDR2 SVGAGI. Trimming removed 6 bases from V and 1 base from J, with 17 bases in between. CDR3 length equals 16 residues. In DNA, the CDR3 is TGTGCCAGCAGCCCCACATGGGGGAAAGGCACAGATACGCAGTATTTT. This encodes CASSPTWGKGTDTQYF.

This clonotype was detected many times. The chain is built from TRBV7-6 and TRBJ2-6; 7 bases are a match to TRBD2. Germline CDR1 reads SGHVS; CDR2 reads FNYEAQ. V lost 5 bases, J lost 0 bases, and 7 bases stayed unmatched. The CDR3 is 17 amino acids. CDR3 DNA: TGTGCCAGCAGCGCTACTGGGGAGGGCTCTGGGGCCAACGTCCTGACTTTC. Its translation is CASSATGEGSGANVLTF.

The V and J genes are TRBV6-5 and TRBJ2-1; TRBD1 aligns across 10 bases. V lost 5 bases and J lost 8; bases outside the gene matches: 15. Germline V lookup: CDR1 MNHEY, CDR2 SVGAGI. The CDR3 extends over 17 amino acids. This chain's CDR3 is CASSKGQGVISIYEQFF. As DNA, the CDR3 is TGTGCCAGCAGTAAAGGACAGGGGGTTATTAGCATCTATGAGCAGTTCTTC.

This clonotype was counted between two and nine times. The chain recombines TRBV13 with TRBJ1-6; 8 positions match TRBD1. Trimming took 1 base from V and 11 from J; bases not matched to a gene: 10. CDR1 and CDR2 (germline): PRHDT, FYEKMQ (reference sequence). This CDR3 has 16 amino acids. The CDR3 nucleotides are TGTGCCAGCAGCTTAGTGGGGGGGACAGGATGGGCACCCCTCCACTTT. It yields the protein CASSLVGGTGWAPLHF.

In nucleotides, the CDR3 is TGTGCCAGCAGCGCGACTAGCTTCTACGAGCAGTACTTC. Translated, it gives CASSATSFYEQYF. The gene calls are TRBV6-1 and TRBJ2-7; TRBD2 matches 7 bases. Looked up from germline, CDR1 is MNHNS and CDR2 is SASEGT. V lost 6 bases to trimming and J lost 3 bases; unmatched junction nucleotides: 5. The CDR3 totals 13 residues.

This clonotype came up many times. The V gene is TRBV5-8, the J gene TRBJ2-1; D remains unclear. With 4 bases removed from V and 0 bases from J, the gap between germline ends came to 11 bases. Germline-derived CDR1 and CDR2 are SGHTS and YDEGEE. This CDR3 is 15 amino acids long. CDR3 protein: CASSLGESSYNEQFF. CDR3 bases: TGTGCCAGCAGCCTCGGAGAGAGCTCCTACAATGAGCAGTTCTTC.

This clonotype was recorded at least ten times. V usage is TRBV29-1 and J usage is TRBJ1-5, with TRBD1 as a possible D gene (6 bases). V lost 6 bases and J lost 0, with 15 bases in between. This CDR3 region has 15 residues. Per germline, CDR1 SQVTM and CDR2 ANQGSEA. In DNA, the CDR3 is TGCAGCGTGATCTCACAGGGAAATAGCAATCAGCCCCAGCATTTT. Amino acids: CSVISQGNSNQPQHF.

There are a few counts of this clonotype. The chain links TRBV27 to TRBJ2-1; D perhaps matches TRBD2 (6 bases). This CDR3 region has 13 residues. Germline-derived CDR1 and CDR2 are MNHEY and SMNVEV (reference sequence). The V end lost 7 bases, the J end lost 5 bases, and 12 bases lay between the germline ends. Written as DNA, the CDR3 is TGTGCCAGCACCAGACTAGGGAACAATGAGCAGTTCTTC. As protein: CASTRLGNNEQFF.

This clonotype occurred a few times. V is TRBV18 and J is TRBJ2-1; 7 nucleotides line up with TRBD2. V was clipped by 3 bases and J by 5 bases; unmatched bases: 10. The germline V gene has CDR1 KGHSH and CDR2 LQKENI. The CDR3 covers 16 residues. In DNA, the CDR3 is TGTGCCAGCTCACCCCTCAGCGGGATAGGCAACAATGAGCAGTTCTTC. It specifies CASSPLSGIGNNEQFF.

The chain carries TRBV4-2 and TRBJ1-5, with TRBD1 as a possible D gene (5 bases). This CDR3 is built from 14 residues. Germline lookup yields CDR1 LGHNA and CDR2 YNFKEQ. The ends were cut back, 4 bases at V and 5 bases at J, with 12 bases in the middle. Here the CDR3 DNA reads TGTGCCAGCAGCCCAACAGGATCAGATCAGCCCCAGCATTTT. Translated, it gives CASSPTGSDQPQHF.

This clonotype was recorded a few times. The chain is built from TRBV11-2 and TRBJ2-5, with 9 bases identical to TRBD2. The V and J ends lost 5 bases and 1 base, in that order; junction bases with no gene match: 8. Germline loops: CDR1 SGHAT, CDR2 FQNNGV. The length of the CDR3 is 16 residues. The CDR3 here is CASSTAAGGSQETQYF. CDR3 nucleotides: TGTGCCAGCAGCACCGCCGCGGGGGGGAGCCAAGAGACCCAGTACTTC.

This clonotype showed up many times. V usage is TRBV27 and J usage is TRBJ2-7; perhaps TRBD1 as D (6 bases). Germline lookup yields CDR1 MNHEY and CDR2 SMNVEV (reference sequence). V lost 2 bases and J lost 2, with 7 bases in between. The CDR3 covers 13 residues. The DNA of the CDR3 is TGTGCCAGCAGTTTAAAGGGGGCCTACGAGCAGTACTTC. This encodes CASSLKGAYEQYF.

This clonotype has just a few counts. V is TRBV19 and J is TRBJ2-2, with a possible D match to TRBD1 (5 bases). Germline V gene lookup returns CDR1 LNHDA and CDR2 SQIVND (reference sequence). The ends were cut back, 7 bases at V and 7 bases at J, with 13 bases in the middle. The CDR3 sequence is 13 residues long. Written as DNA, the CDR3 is TGTGCCAGTACCTCTACAAGGGGCGGGGAGCTGTTTTTT. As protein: CASTSTRGGELFF.